This T cell receptor beta chain was obtained from a study of blood T cell repertoires in COVID-19. At the level of the study: T cells, B-cell-depleted T cells, or PBMCs supplied cDNA or gDNA.

The V segment lost 0 bases and the J segment 4 bases; nucleotides outside the gene matches: 4. The germline V gene has CDR1 SGHVS and CDR2 FNYEAQ. The CDR3 length is 16 residues. Original processing notes: Cell counts per sample came from amplifying reference gene primers. Measured with immunoSEQ multiplex PCR; TCRdb has only the in-frame clones, and not every one. Clone size and the V and J calls come from that table; the DNA yielded D and trimming. The sample holds around 200,000 clones, 88% seen once. The sequence came from a man in his late teens or twenties with active or convalescent COVID-19. The V and J genes are TRBV7-6 and TRBJ2-1; 9 bases match TRBD2. The sample taken for sequencing was peripheral blood. CDR3: CASSLALSGRYNEQFF. In nucleotides, the CDR3 is TGTGCCAGCAGCTTAGCTTTAAGCGGGAGGTACAATGAGCAGTTCTTC.